Many counts were recorded for the clone carrying this T cell receptor (beta chain). This specimen comes from a study of early T cells in non-severe SARS-CoV-2 infection. Germline-derived CDR1 and CDR2 are SGHTA and FQGTGA. V lost 2 bases to trimming and J lost 4 bases; unmatched junction nucleotides: 7. This CDR3 comprises 16 residues. One entry per CDR3 protein, called by TCRdb with MiXCR from the 5' RACE reads. The sample contains 65,000 to 95,000 distinct CDR3 sequences, approximately 9.1% of which appear only once. Sequenced: whole blood. The chain couples TRBV7-3 to TRBJ2-2, with 7 bases that match TRBD1. The receptor's source is an adult who was a healthcare worker with PCR-confirmed SARS-CoV-2 infection or an uninfected control (not recorded which). In nucleotides, the CDR3 is TGTGCCAGCAGCTTACGAAGGGGGCTAGGCACCGGGGAGCTGTTTTTT. Amino acids: CASSLRRGLGTGELFF.